Listed below are T cell receptor beta chains from one sample, sequenced in a study of vaccination and CD4 T cells after COVID-19. TCRdb re-called the PCR reads through MiXCR, storing one row per CDR3 protein. The sample records around 10,000 distinct CDR3 sequences, around 60% being singletons. These receptors' antigens are unknown. What was sequenced was CD4+ T cells from blood, cultured in vitro. The receptors were gathered from a human donor who had recovered from COVID-19. The CDR3 runs from the conserved cysteine through the conserved F or W. The order of the fields is V gene, clone size, D gene, J gene, CDR3 DNA, CDR3 protein. A D gene is named only where the DNA matches it firmly. The size entry is marked missing in some rows and otherwise reads once, few, many or a size class.

TRBV11-2	.	TRBD2	TRBJ2-3	TGTGCCAGCTTGTCTAGCGGGGGAACAAAGCAGTATTTT	CASLSSGGTKQYF
TRBV20-1	.	.	TRBJ2-7	TGCAGTGCTAGCTTAGGCTACGAGCAGTACTTC	CSASLGYEQYF
TRBV3-1	.	TRBD1	TRBJ1-1	TGTGCCAGCAGCCTCAGGGGGCGCCAAGACACTGAAGCTTTCTTT	CASSLRGRQDTEAFF
TRBV12-3/TRBV12-4	.	TRBD1	TRBJ1-1	TGTGCCAGCAGTACCCGAGGCAGGGGGGAGACTGAAGCTTTCTTT	CASSTRGRGETEAFF
TRBV7-3	few	.	TRBJ2-7	TGTGCCAGCAGCTTAGGCAGGGCCTACGAGCAGTACTTC	CASSLGRAYEQYF
TRBV15	few	.	TRBJ1-1	TGTGCCACCAGCAGGGAGCCCCGGGCCGGGGGATCGAACACTGAAGCTTTCTTT	CATSREPRAGGSNTEAFF
TRBV7-2	few	.	TRBJ1-2	TGTGCCAGCAGCTTGAGGGGCTCTGGCTACACCTTC	CASSLRGSGYTF
TRBV7-2	.	.	TRBJ2-2	TGTGCCAGCACCCCCGGCGCGAACACCGGGGAGCTGTTTTTT	CASTPGANTGELFF
TRBV6-5	.	.	TRBJ2-5	TGTGCCAGCAGTTACCAGAGTCTGGAGACCCAGTACTTC	CASSYQSLETQYF
TRBV28	.	.	TRBJ1-2	TGTGCCAGCAGTTTACGGGCTACGTATGGCTACACCTTC	CASSLRATYGYTF
TRBV28	.	.	TRBJ2-3	TGTGCCAGCAGGCTCAACACAGATACGCAGTATTTT	CASRLNTDTQYF
TRBV6-1	few	TRBD2	TRBJ2-1	TGTGCCACCCAAACTCGGGGGGAGTACAATGAGCAGTTCTTC	CATQTRGEYNEQFF